This T cell receptor (beta chain) was recorded in a study of early T cells in non-severe SARS-CoV-2 infection. Study-level background: Sequencing targeted bulk RNA from unsorted whole blood, leaving chains unpaired.

This clonotype was recorded a few times. Its antigen is undetermined. Findings and limits, study-wide: VDJdb-based matching was biased toward anti-spike CD8 responses and missed private and CD4 specificities.

The CDR3 loop spans 14 amino acids. Germline CDR1 and CDR2: PRHDT and FYEKMQ (reference sequence). Trimming removed 5 bases at V and 5 bases at J, with 16 bases between. Individual cDNA molecules received unique molecular identifiers during library preparation. TCRdb used MiXCR to reprocess the 5' RACE reads, holding one entry per CDR3 protein. The table shows 80,000 to 100,000 distinct CDR3 sequences, with over 13% occurring only once. The TCR comes from an adult who was a healthcare worker with PCR-confirmed SARS-CoV-2 infection or an uninfected control (not recorded which). Sequenced input: whole blood. The rearrangement joins TRBV13 to TRBJ2-7; no definite D call. The CDR3 bases are TGTGCCAGCAGCCCGAGACCTCAGAACCACGAGCAGTACTTC. Its protein is CASSPRPQNHEQYF.